The clone carrying this T cell receptor beta chain was observed a single time. Described time point: new active TB diagnosis, blood taken before or within 7 days of starting treatment. Profiled with immunoSEQ multiplex PCR; TCRdb holds only in-frame clones, not every one. The profile shows about 34,000 clones, over 85% of them singletons. These data originate in a study of T cells in tuberculosis. The V gene's germline CDR1 is MNHEY and CDR2 SMNVEV (reference sequence). The CDR3 sequence is 15 residues long. V usage is TRBV27 and J usage is TRBJ2-5; TRBD2 agrees at 9 bases. The J call may be wrong; the DNA end is better matched by TRBJ2-7. The sequenced sample was PBMCs, obtained at tuberculosis diagnosis. This clonotype was obtained from an adult with tuberculosis. The CDR3 DNA reads as TGTGCCAGCAGTTTTACTAGCGGGTTCGTCTACGAGCAGTACTTC. Residues: CASSFTSGFVYEQYF.